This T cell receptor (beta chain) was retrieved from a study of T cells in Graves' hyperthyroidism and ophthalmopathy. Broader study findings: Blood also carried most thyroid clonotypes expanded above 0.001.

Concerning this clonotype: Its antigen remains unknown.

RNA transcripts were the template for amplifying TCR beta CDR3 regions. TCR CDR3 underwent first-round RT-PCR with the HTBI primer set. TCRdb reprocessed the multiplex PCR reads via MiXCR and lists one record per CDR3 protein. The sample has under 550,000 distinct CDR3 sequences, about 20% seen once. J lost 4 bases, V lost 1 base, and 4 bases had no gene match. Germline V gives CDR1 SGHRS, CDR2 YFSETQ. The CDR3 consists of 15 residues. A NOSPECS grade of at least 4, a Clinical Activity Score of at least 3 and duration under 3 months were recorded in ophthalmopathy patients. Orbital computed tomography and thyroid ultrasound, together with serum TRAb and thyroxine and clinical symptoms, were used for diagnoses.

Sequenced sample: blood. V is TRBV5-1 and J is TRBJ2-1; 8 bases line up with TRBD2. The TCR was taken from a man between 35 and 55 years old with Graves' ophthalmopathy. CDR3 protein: CASSLQLAAYNEQFF. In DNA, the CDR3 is TGCGCCAGCAGCTTGCAACTAGCGGCTTACAATGAGCAGTTCTTC.